A selection of T cell receptor beta chains follows, all from one sample in a study of OX40 agonist ivuxolimab in advanced cancers. Using immunoSEQ multiplex PCR, the repertoire was profiled, and TCRdb retains in-frame clones only, with some absent. Among about 83,000 clones listed, approximately 84% were seen once. This specimen consisted of CD4+ or CD8+ T cells sorted from blood, obtained in a trial of the OX40 agonist ivuxolimab. Every receptor here comes from an adult with an advanced solid tumor such as melanoma, head and neck, liver or kidney cancer. The CDR3 runs from the conserved cysteine through the conserved F or W. D genes are given only for firm matches. Only part of the rows carry a size: once, few, many, or a class if the clone is expanded.

v_gene	d_gene	j_gene	abundance	CDR3aa
TRBV6-5	TRBD2	TRBJ2-7	NA	CASSRTSGRYEQYF
TRBV5-5	NA	TRBJ1-4	NA	CASSRAEGVREKLFF
TRBV5-3	NA	TRBJ1-1	NA	CASSLWGEAFF
TRBV5-1	TRBD1	TRBJ2-5	few	CASSITTPGGETQYF
TRBV5-6	NA	TRBJ2-1	NA	CASSLVGAAASYNEQFF
TRBV6-5	NA	TRBJ1-2	NA	CASSYSQGANYGYTF
TRBV11-2	NA	TRBJ1-4	NA	CASSLGLGATNEKLFF
TRBV7-8	NA	TRBJ1-2	NA	CASSLVVAHGYTF
TRBV11-2	NA	TRBJ1-4	NA	CASSLSRTNEKLFF
TRBV5-4	NA	TRBJ2-1	NA	CASSLGARLEQFF
TRBV18	NA	TRBJ1-5	NA	CASSPSRVNSNQPQHF
TRBV6-1	NA	TRBJ1-5	once	CASSGGDHGGNQPQHF
TRBV6-6	NA	TRBJ1-6	NA	CASRTDNQGHYSPLHF
TRBV7-2	TRBD2	TRBJ2-1	NA	CASSSRGGGYNEQFF
TRBV13	NA	TRBJ2-7	NA	CASSPGRGRGYEQYF
TRBV5-1	NA	TRBJ2-1	NA	CASSPGAEGNEQFF
TRBV5-1	NA	TRBJ1-4	once	CASSSTGPSNEKLFF
TRBV5-1	NA	TRBJ1-5	NA	CASSLDGTSNQPQHF
TRBV4-2	TRBD1	TRBJ2-7	NA	CASSQNDRDPYEQYF
TRBV7-2	NA	TRBJ2-7	NA	CASSLGGVISYEQYF
TRBV19	NA	TRBJ2-5	NA	CASSIVAEETQYF
TRBV18	TRBD1	TRBJ1-2	NA	CASSPPSSGGSLGYTF
TRBV30	NA	TRBJ1-5	NA	CAWSVGSGPKSQPQHF
TRBV9	TRBD1	TRBJ2-6	NA	CASSVGTGGDSGANVLTF
TRBV7-8	NA	TRBJ2-3	NA	CASSSGGLDTQYF
TRBV4-2	NA	TRBJ1-2	once	CASSPGGDWGFGYTF
TRBV6-1	NA	TRBJ2-3	NA	CASCAFTDTQYF
TRBV19	TRBD1	TRBJ1-2	NA	CASTPSGTAYGYTF
TRBV5-6	NA	TRBJ2-1	NA	CASSLALAQFF
TRBV5-1	NA	TRBJ2-2	NA	CASSLGQGVGELFF
TRBV7-2	TRBD2	TRBJ2-5	once	CASSSRGGLVRSAQYF
TRBV7-9	NA	TRBJ1-1	NA	CASSGLVGGLNTEAFF
TRBV29-1	NA	TRBJ1-2	NA	CSVERSGDGYTF
TRBV5-6	TRBD1	TRBJ1-5	NA	CASSSGRGGNRPQHF
TRBV7-9	NA	TRBJ1-5	NA	CASSWGLDQPQHF
TRBV11-2	TRBD1	TRBJ2-7	NA	CASSLWLTGQGIFYEQYF
TRBV27	TRBD1	TRBJ2-7	NA	CASSSFFWTGHSSYEQYF
TRBV18	TRBD1	TRBJ1-3	NA	CASSSTGISGNTIYF
TRBV5-6	NA	TRBJ1-2	NA	CASSQGIYGYTF
TRBV5-6	TRBD2	TRBJ2-1	NA	CASSTGTRASDEQFF
TRBV4-2	NA	TRBJ1-5	NA	CASSIGGEGQPQHF
TRBV6-1	TRBD1	TRBJ2-7	NA	CASSELGQGVYEQYF
TRBV5-1	NA	TRBJ2-3	NA	CASSLGDRRTDTQYF
TRBV2	NA	TRBJ2-6	NA	CARGNSGANVLTF
TRBV7-8	TRBD1	TRBJ1-1	NA	CASSSWGTGPEAFF
TRBV27	NA	TRBJ2-1	NA	CASSFWAPYNEQFF
TRBV6-5	NA	TRBJ1-1	once	CASGGNTEAFF
TRBV6-1	TRBD2	TRBJ2-5	NA	CASRRLAGTQETQYF
TRBV7-2	NA	TRBJ2-2	NA	CASSLGTYGELFF
TRBV5-5	TRBD2	TRBJ2-5	NA	CASTTRGDHIGVETQYF
TRBV9	TRBD1	TRBJ2-2	NA	CASSPGTANTGELFF